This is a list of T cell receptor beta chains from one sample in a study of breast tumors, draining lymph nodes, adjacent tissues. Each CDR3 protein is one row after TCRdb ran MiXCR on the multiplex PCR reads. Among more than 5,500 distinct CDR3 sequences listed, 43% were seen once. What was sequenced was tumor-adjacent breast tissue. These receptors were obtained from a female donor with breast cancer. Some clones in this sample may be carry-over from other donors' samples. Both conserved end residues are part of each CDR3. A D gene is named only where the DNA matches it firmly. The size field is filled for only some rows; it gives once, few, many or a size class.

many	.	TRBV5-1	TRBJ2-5	TGCGCCAGCAGCTTGCTGGGGCAAGAGACCCAGTACTTC	CASSLLGQETQYF
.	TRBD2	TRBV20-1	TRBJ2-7	TGCAGTGCTATCCTAGCGGAAACAACCTACGAGCAGTACTTC	CSAILAETTYEQYF
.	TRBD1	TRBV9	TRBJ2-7	TGTGCCAGCAGCACCCGACAGGGGAATTCCTACGAGCAGTACTTC	CASSTRQGNSYEQYF
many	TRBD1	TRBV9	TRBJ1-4	TGTGCCAGCAGCGACGGACAGGGAGATGAAAAACTGTTTTTT	CASSDGQGDEKLFF
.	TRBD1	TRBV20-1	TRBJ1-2	TGCAGTGCTCGGACAGGGAACTATGGCTACACCTTC	CSARTGNYGYTF
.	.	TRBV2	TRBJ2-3	TGTGCCAGCGTTTGGGGAGTCGCAGATACGCAGTATTTT	CASVWGVADTQYF
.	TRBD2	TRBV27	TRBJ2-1	TGTGCCAGCAGTCCCAAGCGGGGGCTGGTTGGAAATGAGCAGTTCTTC	CASSPKRGLVGNEQFF
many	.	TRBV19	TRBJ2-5	TGTGCCAGTAGTATTTCCGGGGTAGGGCAAGAGACCCAGTACTTC	CASSISGVGQETQYF
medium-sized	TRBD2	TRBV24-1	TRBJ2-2	TGTGCCACCAGTGACCTCCGGACTAGCGGCAACACCGGGGAGCTGTTTTTT	CATSDLRTSGNTGELFF
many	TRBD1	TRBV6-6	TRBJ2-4	TGTGCCAGCAGTTACTCGACAGGGGGCAAAAACATTCAGTACTTC	CASSYSTGGKNIQYF
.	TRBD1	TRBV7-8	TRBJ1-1	TGTGCCAGCAGCTTAGTTTGGGCAGGGGGCTTCACTGAAGCTTTCTTT	CASSLVWAGGFTEAFF
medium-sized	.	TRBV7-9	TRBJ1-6	TGTGCCAGCAGCTTAGGCCAACGGGGATTCCCAAATTCACCCCTCCACTTT	CASSLGQRGFPNSPLHF
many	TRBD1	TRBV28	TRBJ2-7	TGTGCCAGCAGTTTCACGATAGGGGGCGCCGTGGATTACGAGCAGTACTTC	CASSFTIGGAVDYEQYF
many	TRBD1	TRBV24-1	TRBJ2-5	TGTGCCACCAGTGACCCCTCCTCGACAGGGGTGGCGACCCAGTACTTC	CATSDPSSTGVATQYF